Detailed here is one T cell receptor beta chain. Some clones are missing from TCRdb's copy, which holds only in-frame ones; the method was immunoSEQ multiplex PCR. The data contain around 42,000 clones, around 90% of them singletons. After removal of 5 bases from V and 2 bases from J, the junction contained 6 bases not matched to a gene. Germline V lookup: CDR1 SGHTA, CDR2 FQGNSA. The CDR3 length is 15 residues. The record originates from a study of T cell changes during pregnancy in multiple sclerosis. The specimen was peripheral blood, collected in the first trimester of pregnancy. This rearrangement joins TRBV7-2 to TRBJ1-5; 7 positions agree with TRBD1. The sequence came from a female donor in good health, enrolled as a control in a pregnancy study. Here the CDR3 reads CASSQQGGGNQPQHF. For the CDR3, the DNA is TGTGCCAGCAGCCAGCAGGGGGGTGGCAATCAGCCCCAGCATTTT.